What follows are 6 T cell receptor beta chains derived from one specimen sequenced in a study of breast tumors, draining lymph nodes, adjacent tissues. TCRdb used MiXCR to reprocess the multiplex PCR reads, holding one entry per CDR3 protein. This table has about 220,000 distinct CDR3 sequences, 34% appearing once. Samples came from axillary lymph nodes draining the breast cancer. The sequencing input was axillary lymph node tissue. The source is a female donor with breast cancer. Some clones in this sample may be carry-over from other donors' samples.

In its sample, this clonotype was seen a few times. This rearrangement joins TRBV7-9 to TRBJ2-4, with D maybe TRBD1 (5 bases). Germline-derived CDR1 and CDR2 are SEHNR and FQNEAQ (reference sequence). V was clipped by 3 bases and J by 9 bases, with 24 bases between them. This CDR3 spans 17 amino acids. The CDR3 coding sequence is TGTGCCAGCAGCTTTATCGCCCTCCCCAGGGTTCGTAGCATTCAGTACTTC. It encodes CASSFIALPRVRSIQYF.

The rearrangement joins TRBV24-1 to TRBJ2-1; 7 nucleotides line up with TRBD2. Germline V gene lookup returns CDR1 KGHDR and CDR2 SFDVKD. The CDR3 has 15 amino acids. V trimming: 3 bases; J trimming: 1 base; junction bases outside the gene matches: 2. In nucleotides, the CDR3 is TGTGCCACCAGTGATATTAGCGGGTCCTACAATGAGCAGTTCTTC. It translates to CATSDISGSYNEQFF.

This clonotype was seen repeatedly, ten times or more. For the CDR3, the DNA is TGCAGTGCCTGGAAACGGGGAGAAGATACGCAGTATTTT. This translates into CSAWKRGEDTQYF. V is TRBV20-1 and J is TRBJ2-3, with D perhaps matching TRBD2 (5 bases). The germline gives CDR1 DFQATT, CDR2 SNEGSKA (reference sequence). This CDR3 is 13 amino acids long. V lost 6 bases, J lost 5 bases, and 15 bases lay in between.

The chain uses TRBV6-2 or TRBV6-3 and TRBJ2-3, with 10 bases matching TRBD2. Trimming at V came to 6 bases and at J to 0 bases, leaving 6 bases not matched to a gene. There are 16 residues in the CDR3. Germline V gene sequence: CDR1 MNHEY, CDR2 SVGEGT. The CDR3: CASRSQRGGSTDTQYF. The CDR3 bases are TGTGCCAGCAGGAGTCAGCGGGGGGGAAGCACAGATACGCAGTATTTT.

The DNA for the CDR3 is TGTGCCAGCAGCGATGGACACACCGGGGAGCTGTTTTTT. The encoded protein is CASSDGHTGELFF. The chain joins TRBV7-9 to TRBJ2-2; D call uncertain. The V gene lost 5 bases and the J gene lost 3 bases, with 7 bases spanning the gap. The CDR3 spans 13 residues. Germline loops: CDR1 SEHNR, CDR2 FQNEAQ (reference sequence). Drawing the rest from reference TRBV7-9 and TRBJ2-2, the complete variable domain is DTGVSQNPRHKITKRGQNVTFRCDPISEHNRLYWYRQTLGQGPEFLTYFQNEAQLEKSRLLSDRFSAERPKGSFSTLEIQRTEQGDSAMYLCASSDGHTGELFFGEGSRLTVL.

To note about this clonotype: A read error may explain this, as a much larger clone is one base away. This rearrangement joins TRBV5-1 to TRBJ2-1; D is perhaps TRBD2 (5 bases). The CDR3 contains 19 residues. Germline V gene lookup returns CDR1 SGHRS and CDR2 YFSETQ. DNA for the CDR3: TGCGCCAGCAGCTCAGGACTCCTTCTGGCGGACCCCTCCTACAGTGAGCAGTTCTTC. Protein: CASSSGLLLADPSYSEQFF.